This section outlines one T cell receptor (beta chain) sequence together with its context. This record belongs to a study of blood T cell repertoires in COVID-19. The V end lost 5 bases, the J end lost 3 bases, and 5 bases lay between the germline ends. This CDR3 comprises 12 residues. Authors' methods: Estimated nucleated cell counts came from reference gene primer amplification. The method was immunoSEQ multiplex PCR; TCRdb's version includes in-frame clones alone and lacks a portion of them. V and J calls and clone size are copied from that table; D and trimming were computed from the DNA. The table records 65,000 to 70,000 clones, around 92% of them present only once.

The chain combines TRBV12-3 or TRBV12-4 with TRBJ1-5; D unclear. What was sequenced was peripheral blood. The receptor was derived from a human donor with active COVID-19. The donor label of this sample is uncertain. CDR3 loop: CASSENNQPQHF. As DNA, the CDR3 is TGTGCCAGCAGTGAGAACAATCAGCCCCAGCATTTT.